This T cell receptor beta chain was recovered during a study of blood T cell repertoires in COVID-19. The Seattle patients joined while their infection was active and were tracked longitudinally afterward. Germline V gene lookup returns CDR1 MNHEY and CDR2 SMNVEV (reference sequence). The CDR3 runs to 15 residues. Trimming shortened V by 0 bases and J by 5 bases, and 13 bases separated the two germline ends. Original processing methods: Estimated nucleated cell counts came from reference gene primer amplification. The repertoire was sequenced with immunoSEQ multiplex PCR; TCRdb's copy has only in-frame clones and lacks some. That table furnishes V, J and clone size, whereas the DNA furnished D and trimming. The table records some 270,000 clones, roughly 89% of them present only once.

The sequencing sample was made of peripheral blood. The TCR originated in a woman aged 55-70 years with COVID-19, enrolled during active disease. The rearrangement joins TRBV27 to TRBJ1-2, with a possible D match to TRBD1 (6 bases). The DNA for the CDR3 is TGTGCCAGCAGTTTATCGATTACAGGGATTTATGGCTACACCTTC. As protein: CASSLSITGIYGYTF.